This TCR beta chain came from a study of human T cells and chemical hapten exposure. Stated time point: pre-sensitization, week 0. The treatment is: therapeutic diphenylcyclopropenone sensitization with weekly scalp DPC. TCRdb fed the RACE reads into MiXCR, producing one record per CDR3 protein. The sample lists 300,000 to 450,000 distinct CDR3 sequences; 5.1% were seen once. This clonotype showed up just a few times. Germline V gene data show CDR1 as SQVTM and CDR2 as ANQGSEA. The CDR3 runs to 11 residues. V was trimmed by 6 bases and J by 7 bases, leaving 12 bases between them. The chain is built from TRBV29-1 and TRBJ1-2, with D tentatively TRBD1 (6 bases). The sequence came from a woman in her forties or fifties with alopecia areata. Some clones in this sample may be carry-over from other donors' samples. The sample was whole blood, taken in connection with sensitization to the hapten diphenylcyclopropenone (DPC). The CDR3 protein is CSVGQGFGYTF. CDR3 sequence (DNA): TGCAGCGTCGGGCAGGGGTTTGGCTACACCTTC. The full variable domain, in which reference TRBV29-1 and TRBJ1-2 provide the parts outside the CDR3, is SAVISQKPSRDICQRGTSLTIQCQVDSQVTMMFWYRQQPGQSLTLIATANQGSEATYESGFVIDKFPISRPNLTFSTLTVSNMSPEDSSIYLCSVGQGFGYTFGSGTRLTVV.